These T cell receptor beta chains were read from a single sample in a study of shared clonotypes between healthy human individuals. Assay used: immunoSEQ multiplex PCR; TCRdb lists only in-frame clones, some missing. The sample has 2 million or so clones; around 95% are singletons. The sample comprised naive CD4+ T cells sorted from blood. Receptors were obtained from a man aged 18 to 35 in good health. The CDR3 runs from the conserved cysteine through the conserved F or W. The D gene is left open where the match is weak. Not all rows give a size; the values are once, few, many and, for expanded clones, a class.

clone_size j_call d_call v_call cdr3_aa cdr3_nt
- TRBJ1-1 TRBD1 TRBV10-3 CAISELTGGTHEAFF TGTGCCATCAGTGAGCTTACAGGGGGTACACATGAAGCTTTCTTT
- TRBJ2-3 TRBD1 TRBV7-9 CASSLGQGITDTQYF TGTGCCAGCAGCTTGGGACAGGGGATCACAGATACGCAGTATTTT
- TRBJ2-7 TRBD2 TRBV5-1 CASSLAGGSYEQYF TGCGCCAGCAGCTTGGCCGGGGGGTCCTACGAGCAGTACTTC
- TRBJ2-7 TRBD1 TRBV7-2 CASSPGTGAPYEQYF TGTGCCAGCAGCCCGGGGACAGGGGCTCCCTACGAGCAGTACTTC
- TRBJ2-3 TRBD1 TRBV5-1 CASSSRDRTSTDTQYF TGCGCCAGCAGCTCCCGGGACAGGACTAGCACAGATACGCAGTATTTT
- TRBJ1-5 - TRBV5-6 CASSSQSSNQPQHF TGTGCCAGCAGCAGCCAAAGTAGCAATCAGCCCCAGCATTTT
once TRBJ2-7 - TRBV5-1 CASSFTGPAYEQYF TGCGCCAGCAGCTTTACAGGTCCGGCCTACGAGCAGTACTTC
- TRBJ1-6 TRBD1 TRBV18 CASSGDRGTNSPLHF TGTGCCAGCTCAGGGGACAGGGGCACCAATTCACCCCTCCACTTT
- TRBJ2-7 - TRBV7-2 CASGRWSYEQYF TGTGCCAGCGGGAGGTGGTCCTACGAGCAGTACTTC
- TRBJ2-1 - TRBV4-2 CASSLEGGPGNEQFF TGTGCCAGCAGCCTTGAGGGGGGGCCGGGCAATGAGCAGTTCTTC
- TRBJ2-1 - TRBV19 CASSMSALSYNEQFF TGTGCCAGTAGTATGTCGGCGCTCTCCTACAATGAGCAGTTCTTC
- TRBJ1-4 - TRBV10-2 CASSGGGNEKLFF TGCGCCAGCAGTGGTGGGGGGAATGAAAAACTGTTTTTT
- TRBJ2-3 TRBD2 TRBV5-1 CASRTSGSTDTQYF TGCGCCAGCAGGACTAGCGGGAGCACAGATACGCAGTATTTT
- TRBJ2-3 TRBD2 TRBV5-1 CASSLTSGSGVRTDTQYF TGCGCCAGCAGCTTGACTAGCGGGAGTGGGGTTAGGACAGATACGCAGTATTTT
- TRBJ2-3 - TRBV4-2 CASSQEYGDTQYF TGTGCCAGCAGCCAAGAATATGGAGATACGCAGTATTTT
- TRBJ2-3 TRBD1 TRBV7-9 CASRLDRGPDTQYF TGTGCCAGCAGATTGGACAGGGGCCCAGATACGCAGTATTTT
- TRBJ2-7 - TRBV5-4 CASSLERSGEQYF TGTGCCAGCAGCTTGGAGCGCTCGGGTGAGCAGTACTTC
- TRBJ2-6 - TRBV5-1 CASSPGQTANVLTF TGCGCCAGCAGCCCAGGGCAGACGGCCAACGTCCTGACTTTC
- TRBJ2-1 TRBD2 TRBV25-1 CASSHSGGSGEQFF TGTGCCAGCAGTCACAGCGGGGGGTCGGGTGAGCAGTTCTTC
- TRBJ2-2 - TRBV9 CASSVGRISNTGELFF TGTGCCAGCAGCGTAGGGCGAATATCGAACACCGGGGAGCTGTTTTTT
- TRBJ1-1 - TRBV25-1 CASRNWANTEAFF TGTGCCAGCAGGAATTGGGCGAACACTGAAGCTTTCTTT
- TRBJ2-7 - TRBV5-1 CASTREGAPAYEQYF TGCGCCAGCACCCGGGAAGGGGCTCCGGCCTACGAGCAGTACTTC
- TRBJ1-1 - TRBV7-6 CASSPKIAEAFF TGTGCCAGCAGCCCGAAAATCGCTGAAGCTTTCTTT
- TRBJ1-3 - TRBV5-6 CASSRVKDLAGNTIYF TGTGCCAGCAGCCGGGTAAAGGACTTGGCTGGAAACACCATATATTTT